The 22 T cell receptor beta chains given below trace back to one sample, sequenced in a study of blood T cell repertoires in COVID-19. TCRdb's copy holds only in-frame clones and misses some; the assay was immunoSEQ multiplex PCR. The sample holds roughly 60,000 clones, 84% seen once. The sequenced sample was peripheral blood. The source of these receptors is a woman in her fifties or sixties with acute or convalescent COVID-19.

This chain links TRBV2 with TRBJ1-1; D uncertain. Germline CDR1 SNHLY, CDR2 FYNNEI. CDR3 length: 16 residues. V was trimmed by 4 bases and J by 1 base, leaving 16 bases between them. The CDR3 protein is CASSATPRPQNTEAFF. The CDR3 region has the DNA TGTGCCAGCAGTGCCACCCCGCGCCCCCAGAACACTGAAGCTTTCTTT.

This chain connects TRBV29-1 to TRBJ1-1, with 8 bases lining up with TRBD1. Losses at the gene ends were 7 bases for V and 6 bases for J; bases not matched to a gene: 7. Germline loops: CDR1 SQVTM, CDR2 ANQGSEA. The CDR3 extends over 12 amino acids. This CDR3 reads CSAGQGRAEAFF. As DNA, the CDR3 is TGCAGCGCAGGACAGGGTCGGGCTGAAGCTTTCTTT.

The chain employs TRBV5-4 and TRBJ2-2, with D hard to call. The germline gives CDR1 SGHNT, CDR2 YYREEE (reference sequence). Trimming took 0 bases from V and 1 from J, leaving 7 bases between them. The CDR3 sequence is 15 residues long. The CDR3 loop is CASSLARQNTGELFF. The CDR3 region has the DNA TGTGCCAGCAGCTTGGCCCGACAGAACACCGGGGAGCTGTTTTTT.

This chain links TRBV18 with TRBJ2-7, with D possibly TRBD1 on 5 matching bases. Germline CDR1 reads KGHSH; CDR2 reads LQKENI. This CDR3 is built from 13 residues. Deletions cut 2 bases from V and 5 bases from J, with 10 bases between. Here the CDR3 DNA reads TGTGCCAGCTCACCATCGCAGGGAAACGAGCAGTACTTC. Protein: CASSPSQGNEQYF.

V usage is TRBV19 and J usage is TRBJ1-5, with D hard to call. CDR1 is LNHDA, CDR2 SQIVND, per germline (reference sequence). Trimming stripped 3 bases from V and 0 bases from J, with 9 bases between. The CDR3 consists of 15 residues. The CDR3 DNA reads as TGTGCCAGTAGTATTATGCAGTTTAGCAATCAGCCCCAGCATTTT. Its translation: CASSIMQFSNQPQHF.

This sequence joins TRBV5-4 and TRBJ2-7, with 7 bases identical to TRBD2. The germline CDR1 and CDR2 sequences are SGHNT and YYREEE (reference sequence). V lost 2 bases, J lost 4 bases, and 6 bases stayed unmatched. The CDR3 consists of 14 residues. In nucleotides, the CDR3 is TGTGCCAGCAGCTTAGGACTAGAAGGGTACGAGCAGTACTTC. Its translation is CASSLGLEGYEQYF.

This chain links TRBV2 with TRBJ2-3; 8 bases map to TRBD2. This CDR3 spans 14 amino acids. J was trimmed by 5 bases and V by 6 bases; bases with no gene match: 7. Germline CDR1 is SNHLY and CDR2 is FYNNEI. Here the CDR3 DNA reads TGTGCCAGCAGCTCCGGGGGGGGCGGAGATACGCAGTATTTT. Translated, it gives CASSSGGGGDTQYF.

The chain combines TRBV6-5 with TRBJ2-2; TRBD1 matches 7 bases. The germline gives CDR1 MNHEY, CDR2 SVGAGI. Trimming removed 6 bases from V and 8 bases from J; junction bases left unmatched: 0. This CDR3 spans 11 amino acids. CDR3 nucleotide sequence: TGTGCCAGCAGACAGGGGGGGGAGCTGTTTTTT. It translates to CASRQGGELFF.

The gene calls are TRBV6-1 and TRBJ1-2; 10 nucleotides match TRBD1. The CDR3 spans 15 residues. The J segment lost 5 bases and the V segment lost 1 base, leaving 4 bases of the junction unmatched. Germline V gene data show CDR1 as MNHNS and CDR2 as SASEGT. The CDR3 nucleotides are TGTGCCAGCAGTGAAGGACAGGGGGCTTGGTATGGCTACACCTTC. As protein: CASSEGQGAWYGYTF.

The chain carries TRBV6-4 and TRBJ2-4; the match to TRBD2 covers 10 bases. The CDR3 has 19 amino acids. V lost 1 base and J lost 5; bases outside the gene matches: 14. Germline values: CDR1 MRHNA, CDR2 SNTAGT. DNA for the CDR3: TGTGCCAGCAGTGACTTACGGGAGCGGGGGGGCCTCGGGGAAAACATTCAGTACTTC. It yields the protein CASSDLRERGGLGENIQYF.

J is TRBJ1-2 and V is TRBV4-1; no clear D. CDR3 size: 13 residues. Germline CDR1 MGHRA, CDR2 YSYEKL. With 0 bases removed from V and 8 bases from J, the gap between germline ends came to 10 bases. CDR3 nucleotide sequence: TGCGCCAGCAGCCAAGATCGAGGATGGGGCTACACCTTC. As protein: CASSQDRGWGYTF.

The chain is built from TRBV6-5 and TRBJ1-2; the D gene is possibly TRBD1 (6 bases). The V end lost 8 bases, the J end lost 0 bases, and 10 bases lay between the germline ends. CDR3 length: 13 amino acids. Per the germline V gene, CDR1 is MNHEY and CDR2 is SVGAGI. CDR3 loop: CASRRTANYGYTF. The CDR3 bases are TGTGCCAGCCGACGGACAGCTAACTATGGCTACACCTTC.

This chain's CDR3 is CASSLQGTYEQYF. CDR3 bases: TGTGCCAGCAGCTTACAGGGGACCTACGAGCAGTACTTC. The chain links TRBV7-9 to TRBJ2-7, with a possible D match to TRBD1 (6 bases). The CDR3 is 13 amino acids. Germline V CDR1 and CDR2: SEHNR, FQNEAQ (reference sequence). The V gene lost 2 bases and the J gene lost 2 bases, with 7 bases spanning the gap. The variable domain in full, with the rest retrieved from reference TRBV7-9 and TRBJ2-7, is DTGVSQNPRHKITKRGQNVTFRCDPISEHNRLYWYRQTLGQGPEFLTYFQNEAQLEKSRLLSDRFSAERPKGSFSTLEIQRTEQGDSAMYLCASSLQGTYEQYFGPGTRLTVT.

The V gene is TRBV5-1, the J gene TRBJ1-4; D perhaps matches TRBD1 (5 bases). The germline V and J ends were trimmed by 0 bases and 5 bases, with 17 bases remaining between them. The V gene's germline CDR1 is SGHRS and CDR2 YFSETQ. This CDR3 contains 17 residues. CDR3 amino acids: CASSLEGGGARNEKLFF. For the CDR3, the DNA is TGCGCCAGCAGCTTGGAGGGAGGAGGGGCGCGGAATGAAAAACTGTTTTTT.

The table lists this clone with a count of one. This chain connects TRBV19 to TRBJ1-5; D is ambiguous. Germline lookup yields CDR1 LNHDA and CDR2 SQIVND (reference sequence). The CDR3 covers 15 residues. Trimming removed 3 bases at V and 2 bases at J, with 11 bases between. The CDR3 here is CASSIGRVGNQPQHF. The CDR3 coding sequence is TGTGCCAGTAGTATTGGGCGGGTGGGCAATCAGCCCCAGCATTTT.

The genes are TRBV3-1 (or the pseudogene TRBV3-2) and TRBJ2-7, with 7 bases that match TRBD1. J was trimmed by 6 bases and V by 4 bases; bases with no gene match: 12. The CDR3 loop spans 15 amino acids. Per the germline V gene, CDR1 is LGHDT and CDR2 is YNNKEL (reference sequence). The DNA for the CDR3 is TGTGCCAGCAGCCTTGGACAGGAAGGGGTGAGCGAGCAGTACTTC. Translated, it gives CASSLGQEGVSEQYF.

In this sample, this clone turned up a few times. This chain connects TRBV24-1 to TRBJ2-1; 7 nucleotides align to TRBD1. CDR1 and CDR2 (germline): KGHDR, SFDVKD. CDR3 length equals 14 residues. V was clipped by 5 bases and J by 6 bases; unmatched bases: 6. Here the CDR3 reads CATSGQGKGNEQFF. The CDR3 DNA sequence: TGTGCCACCAGTGGACAGGGAAAAGGCAATGAGCAGTTCTTC.

This clone appeared a few times. This chain uses TRBV5-1 with TRBJ2-7; D is undetermined. This CDR3 has 14 amino acids. V dropped 0 bases and J dropped 2 bases, with 9 bases sitting between them. Germline loops: CDR1 SGHRS, CDR2 YFSETQ. CDR3: CASSLDAGTYEQYF. Written as DNA, the CDR3 is TGCGCCAGCAGCTTGGATGCAGGCACCTACGAGCAGTACTTC.

The rearrangement uses TRBV19 and TRBJ1-1; no firm D call. The CDR3 is made up of 12 amino acids. The V end was cut by 4 bases, the J end by 5 bases, with 8 bases between. Germline CDR1 reads LNHDA; CDR2 reads SQIVND (reference sequence). CDR3 sequence reads: CASSKDWTEAFF. The CDR3 DNA reads as TGTGCCAGTAGTAAGGACTGGACTGAAGCTTTCTTT.

This chain links TRBV18 with TRBJ2-2, with 9 bases identical to TRBD2. Germline values: CDR1 KGHSH, CDR2 LQKENI. V trimming: 3 bases; J trimming: 0 bases; junction bases outside the gene matches: 2. The CDR3 is 16 amino acids. CDR3 coding DNA: TGTGCCAGCTCACCTCGACTAGCGGCGAACACCGGGGAGCTGTTTTTT. It encodes CASSPRLAANTGELFF.

This chain connects TRBV7-6 to TRBJ1-5, with 9 bases that match TRBD1. The CDR3 sequence is 15 residues long. Trimming took 5 bases from V and 2 from J; bases not matched to a gene: 4. In germline, CDR1 is SGHVS, CDR2 FNYEAQ. Written as DNA, the CDR3 is TGTGCCAGCAGCCGAGGACAGGGGCGCAATCAGCCCCAGCATTTT. This translates into CASSRGQGRNQPQHF.

The chain carries TRBV5-1 and TRBJ1-1, with unresolved D. Per the germline V gene, CDR1 is SGHRS and CDR2 is YFSETQ. Trimming pared 2 bases from V and 4 bases from J, leaving 9 bases between. The CDR3 runs 13 residues. CDR3 DNA: TGCGCCAGCAGCTTTGCGGTGGTCACTGAAGCTTTCTTT. Its protein product is CASSFAVVTEAFF.